These T cell receptor beta chains were read from a single sample in a study of T cell responses to AZD1222 COVID-19 vaccine. Here immunoSEQ multiplex PCR was the method, and the copy in TCRdb shows in-frame clones only, minus some. The sample consists of around 160,000 clones, approximately 91% of them appearing once. The sequenced sample was peripheral blood, obtained 28 days after the second AZD1222 dose. The receptor source for this set is an adult who received the AZD1222 COVID-19 vaccine. Both conserved end residues are part of each CDR3. The listing skips clone size in some rows; elsewhere it reads once, few, many or a size class.

j_gene,v_gene,len,abundance,CDR3aa
TRBJ1-4,TRBV7-8,14,NA,CASSPGQGFEKLFF
TRBJ1-2,TRBV11-1,15,NA,CASSYSRDRGNGYTF
TRBJ1-3,TRBV19,19,NA,CASRKPLGTLGRSGNTIYF
TRBJ1-1,TRBV7-6,15,NA,CASSPQGFKGTEAFF
TRBJ1-4,TRBV30,16,NA,CAWRGLASTTNEKLFF
TRBJ2-1,TRBV5-1,17,NA,CASSKGLAGGIVNEQFF
TRBJ2-1,TRBV6-2/TRBV6-3,14,NA,CASSVGTVYNEQFF
TRBJ1-2,TRBV7-9,13,once,CASSLVADYGYTF
TRBJ2-3,TRBV25-1,13,NA,CATAGGLGDTQYF
TRBJ2-3,TRBV6-5,12,few,CASGQGTDTQYF
TRBJ2-2,TRBV11-1,14,NA,CATTIAGFTGELFF
TRBJ1-5,TRBV19,14,once,CASSGQGTNQPQHF
TRBJ2-5,TRBV6-5,15,NA,CASSWKRTSGETQYF
TRBJ1-4,TRBV25-1,16,NA,CASSDTGRGTNEKLFF
TRBJ1-5,TRBV12-5,14,NA,CASVTEGGAQPQHF
TRBJ1-1,TRBV19,14,NA,CASSLRPDDTEAFF
TRBJ1-1,TRBV19,13,NA,CASKYEVDTEAFF
TRBJ2-7,TRBV7-9,14,NA,CASSFDSGSYEQYF
TRBJ1-5,TRBV2,15,NA,CASRRGRISNQPQHF
TRBJ2-7,TRBV7-9,16,NA,CASSFGSGTGGYEQYF
TRBJ1-1,TRBV9,15,NA,CASSPFRTGLPEAFF
TRBJ1-2,TRBV30,13,NA,CAWSYAGNYGYTF
TRBJ2-7,TRBV12-3/TRBV12-4,13,NA,CASSLLGSYEQYF
TRBJ1-2,TRBV27,13,NA,CASSRQGNYGYTF
TRBJ1-1,TRBV2,14,NA,CASSEEDLGRPGIF
TRBJ1-1,TRBV7-9,12,NA,CASSREGLTAFF
TRBJ1-1,TRBV5-4,14,NA,CASSPGQVNTEAFF
TRBJ1-2,TRBV7-8,19,NA,CASSFIPRGGVPGYYGYTF
TRBJ1-5,TRBV7-2,16,NA,CASSLVGTGGNQPQHF
TRBJ2-5,TRBV6-5,12,NA,CASSRAQETQYF
TRBJ2-3,TRBV7-6,12,NA,CASSPQTDTQYF
TRBJ1-1,TRBV11-3,12,NA,CASSFGDTEAFF
TRBJ1-1,TRBV7-7,13,NA,CASSSDRATEAFF
TRBJ1-3,TRBV4-2,17,NA,CASSPFAGTLSGNTIYF
TRBJ1-1,TRBV25-1,15,NA,CASSELMVSGRKAFF
TRBJ2-7,TRBV19,15,few,CASSISRDRGYEQYF
TRBJ1-3,TRBV30,12,NA,CAWSTGGNTIYF
TRBJ2-2,TRBV6-2/TRBV6-3,15,NA,CASSYVGGDTGELFF
TRBJ2-7,TRBV12-5,15,NA,CASGLAGLPSDEQYF
TRBJ1-5,TRBV30,13,NA,CAWSRDSNQPQHF
TRBJ2-2,TRBV11-2,16,NA,CASSFQRGMNTGELFF
TRBJ1-1,TRBV29-1,13,NA,CSVRQGWDTEAFF
TRBJ2-4,TRBV30,14,NA,CAWSGGLVENIQYF
TRBJ1-1,TRBV11-2,17,NA,CASSLVRGGGSNTEAFF
TRBJ2-7,TRBV15,13,once,CATSRDKGDEQYF
TRBJ1-1,TRBV7-8,15,NA,CASSLEARGGTEAFF
TRBJ1-1,TRBV27,15,NA,CASKEAGTLNTEAFF
TRBJ1-4,TRBV27,14,NA,CARGMLGAGEKLFF
TRBJ1-3,TRBV7-6,18,NA,CASSSETGIFLSGNTIYF
TRBJ2-1,TRBV30,13,NA,CAWSVSLHNEQFF
TRBJ1-5,TRBV5-5,14,NA,CASSFGTGFQPQHF
TRBJ1-6,TRBV7-2,12,NA,CASSLDDSPLHF
TRBJ2-7,TRBV12-5,15,few,CASGSPGEGRYEQYF
TRBJ2-7,TRBV20-1,13,NA,CSASGRGNYEQYF
TRBJ1-2,TRBV30,11,NA,CAWSVGREDTF